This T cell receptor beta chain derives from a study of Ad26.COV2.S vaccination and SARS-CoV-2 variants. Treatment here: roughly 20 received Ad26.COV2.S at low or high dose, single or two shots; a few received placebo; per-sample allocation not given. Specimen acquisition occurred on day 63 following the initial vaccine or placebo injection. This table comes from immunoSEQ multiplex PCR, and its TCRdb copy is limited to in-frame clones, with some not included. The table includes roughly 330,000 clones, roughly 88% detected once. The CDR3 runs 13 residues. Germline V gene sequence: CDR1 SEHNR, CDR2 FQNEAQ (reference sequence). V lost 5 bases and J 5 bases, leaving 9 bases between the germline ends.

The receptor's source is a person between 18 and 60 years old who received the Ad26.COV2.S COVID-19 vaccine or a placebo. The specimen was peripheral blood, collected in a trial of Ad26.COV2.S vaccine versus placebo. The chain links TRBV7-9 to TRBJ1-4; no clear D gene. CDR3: CASSKDTNEKLFF. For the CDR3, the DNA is TGTGCCAGCAGCAAAGACACCAATGAAAAACTGTTTTTT.